Listed below are T cell receptor beta chains from one sample, sequenced in a study of identical twins. TCRdb reprocessed the 5' RACE reads with MiXCR, giving one entry per CDR3 protein. Of around 650,000 distinct CDR3 sequences in the sample, 7.1% were seen once. These data also formed part of another study, on yellow fever vaccine responses in identical twins.

Sequenced: PBMCs. Source of these receptors: a woman under 30 in good health. The CDR3 runs from the conserved cysteine through the conserved F or W. A D gene is named only where the DNA matches it firmly. For some rows the clone size is stated as once, few or many, or as a class when expanded; others skip it.

J gene	clone size	V gene	CDR3 length	D gene	CDR3 protein	CDR3 DNA
TRBJ2-5	-	TRBV21-1	23	-	CASSKASAASGKNVVWAEETQYF	TGTGCCAGCAGCAAAGCATCGGCGGCTAGCGGGAAGAACGTAGTCTGGGCTGAAGAGACCCAGTACTTC
TRBJ2-1	-	TRBV20-1	14	TRBD2	CSAATSGNDNEQFF	TGCAGTGCTGCCACTAGCGGGAACGACAATGAGCAGTTCTTC
TRBJ2-7	many	TRBV12-3/TRBV12-4	13	TRBD1	CASSGQGYYEQYF	TGTGCCAGCAGTGGACAGGGATATTACGAGCAGTACTTC
TRBJ2-7	-	TRBV20-1	12	-	CSAGRSSYEQYF	TGCAGTGCTGGTAGGTCCTCCTACGAGCAGTACTTC
TRBJ2-1	few	TRBV18	16	TRBD1	CASSPGTASSYNEQFF	TGTGCCAGCTCACCTGGGACAGCGAGCTCCTACAATGAGCAGTTCTTC
TRBJ2-2	many	TRBV5-1	15	TRBD1	CASSGGQGETGELFF	TGCGCCAGCAGCGGAGGACAGGGAGAGACCGGGGAGCTGTTTTTT
TRBJ2-5	few	TRBV12-5	15	TRBD1	CASGPSGQGAETQYF	TGTGCTAGTGGTCCGTCAGGACAGGGGGCGGAGACCCAGTACTTC
TRBJ2-5	-	TRBV7-2	12	-	CASTDSQETQYF	TGTGCCAGCACAGACTCCCAAGAGACCCAGTACTTC
TRBJ2-7	-	TRBV2	13	-	CASRGFGVYEQYF	TGTGCCAGCAGGGGATTTGGGGTCTACGAGCAGTACTTC
TRBJ2-2	-	TRBV6-1	15	TRBD1	CASRFGQGAAGELFF	TGTGCCAGCAGGTTTGGACAGGGGGCGGCCGGGGAGCTGTTTTTT
TRBJ1-1	-	TRBV19	15	TRBD1	CASSTGDRGNTEAFF	TGTGCCAGTAGTACCGGGGACAGGGGGAACACTGAAGCTTTCTTT
TRBJ2-1	many	TRBV15	14	-	CATSRDLGRVEQFF	TGTGCCACCAGCAGAGATCTAGGGCGTGTTGAGCAGTTCTTC
TRBJ2-1	many	TRBV20-1	16	-	CSARDLGRGVINEQFF	TGCAGTGCTAGAGATCTGGGCAGGGGGGTAATCAATGAGCAGTTCTTC
TRBJ2-5	few	TRBV29-1	15	TRBD1	CSVEPRDRPQETQYF	TGCAGCGTTGAGCCCCGGGACAGGCCCCAAGAGACCCAGTACTTC
TRBJ2-1	many	TRBV6-5	13	-	CASSYVQNNEQFF	TGTGCCAGCAGTTACGTACAGAACAATGAGCAGTTCTTC
TRBJ2-2	many	TRBV7-9	16	-	CASSPWAQMNTGELFF	TGTGCCAGCAGCCCCTGGGCACAGATGAACACCGGGGAGCTGTTTTTT
TRBJ2-5	few	TRBV2	13	-	CASQFGLGETQYF	TGTGCCAGCCAGTTCGGGCTTGGAGAGACCCAGTACTTC
TRBJ2-2	many	TRBV6-5	16	TRBD2	CASSLTSGTLTRELFF	TGTGCCAGCAGCTTGACTAGCGGGACTCTTACTAGGGAGCTGTTTTTT
TRBJ2-3	-	TRBV5-1	19	-	CASSLGTGRRGSSTDTQYF	TGCGCCAGCAGCTTGGGGACAGGGAGGCGGGGGAGTAGCACAGATACGCAGTATTTT
TRBJ1-5	many	TRBV12-3/TRBV12-4	13	-	CASSSGGNQPQHF	TGTGCCAGCAGTTCGGGGGGCAATCAGCCCCAGCATTTT
TRBJ1-1	many	TRBV4-1	16	-	CASSQDNRVVNTEAFF	TGCGCCAGCAGCCAAGATAACAGGGTGGTGAACACTGAAGCTTTCTTT
TRBJ1-3	-	TRBV12-3/TRBV12-4	16	-	CASSLLFRGPGNTIYF	TGTGCCAGCAGTTTACTTTTTAGGGGTCCTGGAAACACCATATATTTT
TRBJ2-5	many	TRBV12-3/TRBV12-4	14	-	CASSLGIVGETQYF	TGTGCCAGCAGTTTAGGGATAGTCGGGGAGACCCAGTACTTC
TRBJ2-1	many	TRBV24-1	12	TRBD2	CATSLSGTGQFF	TGTGCCACCAGTCTTAGCGGGACTGGGCAGTTCTTC
TRBJ2-1	many	TRBV3-1	15	-	CASSQEWDSYNEQFF	TGTGCCAGCAGCCAAGAATGGGACTCCTACAATGAGCAGTTCTTC